These 31 T cell receptor beta chains share one sample of origin, sequenced in a study of Graves' ophthalmopathy and Graves' hyperthyroidism. From RNA, the CDR3 regions of TCR beta chains were amplified and sequenced. HTBI primers served in a first-round RT-PCR, which a second-round multiplex PCR followed. TCRdb reprocessed the multiplex PCR reads with MiXCR, giving one entry per CDR3 protein. Of approximately 1.2 million distinct CDR3 sequences in the sample, approximately 35% were seen once. Sequencing input: peripheral blood or thyroid tissue (not recorded which). Source of these receptors: an adult man with Graves' hyperthyroidism.

This clonotype has only a few counts. The CDR3 DNA reads TGTGCCAGCAGTTTTGGGACAGCCGGTTACTACGAGCAGTACTTC. Encoded protein: CASSFGTAGYYEQYF. V gene TRBV12-3 or TRBV12-4 combines with J gene TRBJ2-7, with TRBD1 matching over 7 bases. The CDR3 consists of 15 residues. Unmatched junction bases numbered 8, after V lost 3 bases and J lost 3 bases.

On this clonotype itself: The conserved closing phenylalanine or tryptophan is absent in this CDR3, likely reflecting a read error. No DNA is shown, since the ends of the CDR3 on it are uncertain; the CDR3 is the one TCRdb lists. The J gene is TRBJ1-6, the V gene TRBV9. A total of 10 residues make up the CDR3, ends included. CDR1 is SGDLS and CDR2 is YYNGEE in the germline V gene. CDR3 region: CASSVGCTNL.

The V call is TRBV29-1, the J call TRBJ2-7; 7 bases match TRBD2. This CDR3 is built from 13 residues. From germline, CDR1 is SQVTM and CDR2 ANQGSEA. The CDR3: CSRGRGSLYEQYF. In DNA, the CDR3 is TGCAGTCGGGGGAGGGGTTCACTCTACGAGCAGTACTTC.

The rearrangement joins TRBV4-1 to TRBJ1-6; possible D gene TRBD1, 5 bases. The CDR3 extends over 13 amino acids. V was trimmed by 1 base and J by 8 bases, leaving 6 bases between them. CDR1 and CDR2 (germline): MGHRA, YSYEKL. CDR3 in amino acids: CASSQAGYSPLHF. CDR3 nucleotide sequence: TGCGCCAGCAGCCAAGCAGGGTATTCACCCCTCCACTTT.

The chain employs TRBV7-9 and TRBJ1-1, with D unresolved. This CDR3 has 15 amino acids. The V gene's germline CDR1 is SEHNR and CDR2 FQNEAQ (reference sequence). Trimming took 1 base from V and 2 from J, leaving 11 bases between them. CDR3 region: CASSLGVCSNTEAFF. CDR3 coding DNA: TGTGCCAGCAGCTTAGGGGTCTGTTCTAACACTGAAGCTTTCTTT.

This clonotype was detected a few times. The chain recombines TRBV12-3 or TRBV12-4 with TRBJ2-3; TRBD2 aligns across 10 bases. The CDR3 covers 17 residues. J gave up 2 bases and V 6 bases, and 11 bases lay outside the gene matches. CDR3 region: CASSQGTLAGSTDTQYF. CDR3 DNA: TGTGCCAGCAGCCAAGGGACACTAGCGGGATCCACAGATACGCAGTATTTT.

This clonotype occurred many times. The chain joins TRBV7-9 to TRBJ2-7; 7 bases align to TRBD1. The trim removed 5 bases at V and 3 bases at J, leaving 19 bases unmatched. The CDR3 has 18 amino acids. Germline V CDR1 and CDR2: SEHNR, FQNEAQ (reference sequence). The chain's CDR3 is CASSHVKEQGKWSYEQYF. The CDR3, as DNA: TGTGCCAGCAGCCATGTCAAAGAACAGGGGAAGTGGAGCTACGAGCAGTACTTC.

This clonotype has at least ten counts. Mismatch with germline at one junction end may stem from a read error. This chain joins TRBV7-9 and TRBJ2-5, with a tentative D call TRBD1 (6 bases). Germline CDR1 and CDR2: SEHNR and FQNEAQ (reference sequence). The length of the CDR3 is 14 residues. CDR3 in DNA: TGCGCCAGCAGCTCCTCCGGGACAAGGGAGACCCAGTACTTC. This encodes CASSSSGTRETQYF.

This clonotype occurred many times. The chain carries TRBV7-6 and TRBJ1-2; weak D call: TRBD1 (6 bases). V lost 3 bases to trimming and J lost 2 bases, with 16 bases between them. CDR1 is SGHVS and CDR2 is FNYEAQ in the germline V gene. CDR3 size: 16 residues. CDR3 bases: TGTGCCAGCAGCTTCAGCGGGACACGGGACAACTATGGCTACACCTTC. This translates into CASSFSGTRDNYGYTF.

The V gene is TRBV7-2, the J gene TRBJ1-1, with a possible D match to TRBD1 (6 bases). Trimming took 6 bases from V and 0 from J, leaving 17 bases between them. Germline values: CDR1 SGHTA, CDR2 FQGNSA. The CDR3 loop spans 16 amino acids. CDR3 nucleotides: TGTGCCAGCAGTTACTTGAGACAGGTCATGAACACTGAAGCTTTCTTT. This sequence encodes CASSYLRQVMNTEAFF.

This clonotype was observed a handful of times. This may arise from a read error, as a much more abundant clone is one base away. The chain links TRBV12-3 or TRBV12-4 to TRBJ1-2; D is undetermined. CDR3 length equals 13 residues. Trimming pared 6 bases from V and 4 bases from J, leaving 12 bases between. The CDR3 sequence: CASSLGLFYGYTF. The CDR3 DNA reads TGTGCCAGCAGCCTCGGACTCTTCTATGGCTACACCTTC.

The V gene is TRBV7-2, the J gene TRBJ1-1; no definite D call. Germline CDR1 is SGHTA and CDR2 is FQGNSA. V shed 1 base and J shed 2 bases, with 11 bases lying between them. The CDR3 spans 15 residues. For the CDR3, the DNA is TGTGCCAGCAGCTTAGAAGAGAAGGGAAACACTGAAGCTTTCTTT. Its protein is CASSLEEKGNTEAFF.

This clonotype has more than one count but fewer than ten. J is TRBJ1-4 and V is TRBV7-9; D is undetermined. This CDR3 region has 15 residues. Germline lookup yields CDR1 SEHNR and CDR2 FQNEAQ (reference sequence). V shed 4 bases and J shed 7 bases, with 16 bases lying between them. This CDR3 reads CASSSSQEVREKLFF. In nucleotides, the CDR3 is TGTGCCAGCAGCTCGTCCCAGGAGGTTCGTGAAAAACTGTTTTTT.

The chain carries TRBV20-1 and TRBJ2-7; the D is unclear. The V and J ends lost 6 bases and 3 bases respectively, with 15 bases between them. The CDR3 is 13 residues long. Germline loops: CDR1 DFQATT, CDR2 SNEGSKA (reference sequence). The CDR3 sequence: CSANHATIYEQYF. CDR3 in DNA: TGCAGTGCCAACCACGCTACTATCTACGAGCAGTACTTC.

The chain couples TRBV30 to TRBJ1-5; D is uncertain. Germline CDR1 reads GTSNPN; CDR2 reads SVGIG (reference sequence). V was shortened by 3 bases and J by 0 bases, with 6 bases between the two germline ends. The CDR3 consists of 13 residues. CDR3 in DNA: TGTGCCTGGAGGCGGAATAGCAATCAGCCCCAGCATTTT. Residues: CAWRRNSNQPQHF.

The chain carries TRBV25-1 and TRBJ2-5; unclear D gene. The last part of the DNA fits TRBJ2-1 better; the J call may be wrong. Per germline, CDR1 MGHDK and CDR2 SYGVNS. The CDR3 is made up of 11 amino acids. The CDR3 region is CASSAYHEQFF. CDR3 coding DNA: TGTGCCAGCAGTGCATACCATGAGCAGTTCTTC.

This rearrangement joins TRBV25-1 to TRBJ1-3; TRBD1 agrees at 7 bases. CDR3 length equals 15 residues. Germline-derived CDR1 and CDR2 are MGHDK and SYGVNS. CDR3 sequence (DNA): TGTGCTAGAGGATTCCAGGGGGTGGGTGGAAACACCATATATTTT. Translated: CARGFQGVGGNTIYF. The full variable domain, rest sourced from reference TRBV25-1 and TRBJ1-3, is EADIYQTPRYLVIGTGKKITLECSQTMGHDKMYWYQQDPGMELHLIHYSYGVNSTEKGDLSSESTVSRIRTEHFPLTLESARPSHTSQYLCARGFQGVGGNTIYFGEGSWLTVV.

Comments on this clonotype: This may be a read error, as it is one base from a much larger clone. The chain links TRBV20-1 to TRBJ2-2, with 10 bases fitting TRBD1. V gave up 1 base and J gave up 4 bases; unmatched junction bases: 9. CDR3 size: 17 residues. Germline V CDR1 and CDR2: DFQATT, SNEGSKA (reference sequence). CDR3 sequence reads: CSARADRGQASTGELFF. CDR3 coding DNA: TGCAGTGCTAGAGCCGACAGGGGGCAAGCGAGCACCGGGGAGCTGTTTTTT.

Many counts were recorded for this clonotype. The chain joins TRBV7-8 to TRBJ2-2, with D possibly matching TRBD1 (6 bases). Germline V gene data show CDR1 as SGHVS and CDR2 as FQNEAQ. The CDR3 has 14 residues. V shed 10 bases and J shed 0 bases, with 12 bases lying between them. The CDR3 nucleotides read TGTGCCACACCGGGACAACCGAACACCGGGGAGCTGTTTTTT. Protein product: CATPGQPNTGELFF.

This rearrangement joins TRBV4-2 to TRBJ1-5; D remains unclear. V dropped 5 bases and J dropped 6 bases, with 11 bases sitting between them. Germline V gene lookup returns CDR1 LGHNA and CDR2 YNFKEQ. CDR3 size: 13 residues. CDR3 protein: CASSYPRGQPQHF. CDR3 sequence (DNA): TGTGCCAGCAGCTACCCCAGAGGTCAGCCCCAGCATTTT.

The table lists this clonotype with a few counts. CDR3 sequence reads: CASSLEWDRPLHF. DNA for the CDR3: TGTGCCAGCAGCTTAGAGTGGGACAGGCCCCTCCACTTT. The V gene is TRBV7-2, the J gene TRBJ1-6; 8 positions agree with TRBD1. This CDR3 region has 13 residues. Germline V lookup: CDR1 SGHTA, CDR2 FQGNSA. With V trimmed by 1 base and J by 13 bases, 3 bases remained unmatched.

This clonotype was seen only a few times. The V call is TRBV6-2 or TRBV6-3, the J call TRBJ1-2, with TRBD1 matching over 8 bases. Germline V gene sequence: CDR1 MNHEY, CDR2 SVGEGT. The CDR3 extends over 12 amino acids. Germline trimming cut 11 bases from V and 7 bases from J; bases unmatched to any gene: 9. CDR3 sequence: CASKDRVVGYTF. Written as DNA, the CDR3 is TGTGCCTCAAAGGACAGGGTGGTTGGCTACACCTTC.

Turning to this clonotype: It may be a read error: a sequence one base away is much more abundant. This chain joins TRBV7-6 and TRBJ2-7, with D hard to call. In germline, CDR1 is SGHVS, CDR2 FNYEAQ. Trimming removed 6 bases from V and 7 bases from J, with 16 bases in between. The CDR3 is made up of 13 amino acids. This chain's CDR3 is CASSVADLREQYF. Written as DNA, the CDR3 is TGTGCCAGCAGTGTGGCGGACCTACGAGAGCAGTACTTC. Full variable domain (missing parts from reference TRBV7-6 and TRBJ2-7): GAGVSQSPRYKVTKRGQDVALRCDPISGHVSLYWYRQALGQGPEFLTYFNYEAQQDKSGLPNDRFSAERPEGSISTLTIQRTEQRDSAMYRCASSVADLREQYFGPGTRLTVT.

This clonotype was found once. A read error may be the cause here, since a much bigger clone is one base away. Written as DNA, the CDR3 is TGCGCCAGCAGCCAAGAGGACGGGGGGTGGGAGACCCAGTACTTC. Its translation is CASSQEDGGWETQYF. The chain combines TRBV4-3 with TRBJ2-5; 7 nucleotides align to TRBD2. There are 15 residues in the CDR3. Germline-derived CDR1 and CDR2 are LGHNA and YSLEER. The V segment lost 0 bases and the J segment 5 bases; nucleotides outside the gene matches: 6.

The chain employs TRBV29-1 and TRBJ1-2; 7 positions match TRBD1. The CDR3 consists of 14 residues. Germline-derived CDR1 and CDR2 are SQVTM and ANQGSEA. The V and J ends lost 4 bases and 1 base, in that order; junction bases with no gene match: 6. The CDR3 region is CSVGTGAINYGYTF. As DNA, the CDR3 is TGCAGCGTTGGGACAGGAGCGATTAACTATGGCTACACCTTC.

This clonotype was detected ten times or more. V gene TRBV7-2 combines with J gene TRBJ1-3; 8 nucleotides align to TRBD1. Germline trimming cut 0 bases from V and 7 bases from J; bases unmatched to any gene: 2. CDR1 is SGHTA and CDR2 is FQGNSA in the germline V gene. This CDR3 contains 14 residues. CDR3 sequence (DNA): TGTGCCAGCAGCTTAGCCAGGGGGCGGAACACCATATATTTT. Its protein is CASSLARGRNTIYF. The full variable domain, rest sourced from reference TRBV7-2 and TRBJ1-3, is GAGVSQSPSNKVTEKGKDVELRCDPISGHTALYWYRQSLGQGLEFLIYFQGNSAPDKSGLPSDRFSAERTGGSVSTLTIQRTQQEDSAVYLCASSLARGRNTIYFGEGSWLTVV.

This chain links TRBV10-3 with TRBJ1-3; 9 bases fit TRBD1. The CDR3 sequence is 18 residues long. Trimming took 6 bases from V and 8 from J; bases not matched to a gene: 20. CDR1 is ENHRY and CDR2 is SYGVKD in the germline V gene. The CDR3 nucleotides are TGTGCCATCAGAAAAGGGACAGGGTCTAATCTCTATGGCTACACCATATATTTT. Encoded protein: CAIRKGTGSNLYGYTIYF.

The chain is built from TRBV7-2 and TRBJ2-2; D not certain. The CDR3 consists of 12 residues. The V gene lost 4 bases and the J gene lost 8 bases, with 8 bases spanning the gap. CDR1 SGHTA and CDR2 FQGNSA come from the germline V gene. The CDR3 here is CASSSVRGELFF. DNA for the CDR3: TGTGCCAGCAGCTCAGTCCGGGGGGAGCTGTTTTTT.

The V call is TRBV29-1, the J call TRBJ1-4; TRBD1 aligns across 8 bases. Germline CDR1 is SQVTM and CDR2 is ANQGSEA. The CDR3 totals 14 residues. The V gene end was trimmed by 6 bases and the J gene end by 8 bases; junction bases not matched to a gene: 11. The DNA of the CDR3 is TGCAGCGTCGTCAGAACAGGGGGGGGCGAAAAACTGTTTTTT. Protein sequence: CSVVRTGGGEKLFF.

The V gene is TRBV7-9, the J gene TRBJ2-5; 7 nucleotides agree with TRBD2. CDR1 and CDR2 from the germline V gene are SEHNR and FQNEAQ (reference sequence). J was trimmed by 7 bases and V by 2 bases; bases with no gene match: 10. This CDR3 contains 15 residues. The CDR3 spells CASSLCLVAGRTQYF. Written as DNA, the CDR3 is TGTGCCAGCAGCTTATGTCTGGTAGCGGGCCGGACCCAGTACTTC.

This clonotype has ten or more counts. The chain links TRBV7-9 to TRBJ2-7; no clear D gene. The V gene lost 5 bases and the J gene lost 4 bases, with 18 bases spanning the gap. The CDR3 runs to 15 residues. Germline V gene data show CDR1 as SEHNR and CDR2 as FQNEAQ (reference sequence). CDR3 in amino acids: CASSREFVAEYEQYF. CDR3 in DNA: TGTGCCAGCAGCCGCGAGTTCGTAGCCGAGTACGAGCAGTACTTC.